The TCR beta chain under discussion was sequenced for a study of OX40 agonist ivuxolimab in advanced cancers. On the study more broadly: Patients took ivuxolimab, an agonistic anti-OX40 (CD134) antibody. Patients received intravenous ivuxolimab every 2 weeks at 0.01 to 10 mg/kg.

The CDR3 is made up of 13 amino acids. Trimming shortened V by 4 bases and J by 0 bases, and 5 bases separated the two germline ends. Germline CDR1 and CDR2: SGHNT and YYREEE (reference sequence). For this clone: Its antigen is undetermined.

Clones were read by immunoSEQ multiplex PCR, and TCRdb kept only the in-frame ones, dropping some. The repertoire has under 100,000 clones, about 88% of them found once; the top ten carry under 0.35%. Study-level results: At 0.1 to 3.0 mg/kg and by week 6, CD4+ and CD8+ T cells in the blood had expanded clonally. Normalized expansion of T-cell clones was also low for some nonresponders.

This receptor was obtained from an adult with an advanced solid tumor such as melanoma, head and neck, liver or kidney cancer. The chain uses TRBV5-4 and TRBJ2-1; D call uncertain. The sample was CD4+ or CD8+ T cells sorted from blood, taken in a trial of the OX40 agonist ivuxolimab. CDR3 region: CASSPSSYNEQFF. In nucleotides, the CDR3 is TGTGCCAGCAGCCCGAGCTCCTACAATGAGCAGTTCTTC.